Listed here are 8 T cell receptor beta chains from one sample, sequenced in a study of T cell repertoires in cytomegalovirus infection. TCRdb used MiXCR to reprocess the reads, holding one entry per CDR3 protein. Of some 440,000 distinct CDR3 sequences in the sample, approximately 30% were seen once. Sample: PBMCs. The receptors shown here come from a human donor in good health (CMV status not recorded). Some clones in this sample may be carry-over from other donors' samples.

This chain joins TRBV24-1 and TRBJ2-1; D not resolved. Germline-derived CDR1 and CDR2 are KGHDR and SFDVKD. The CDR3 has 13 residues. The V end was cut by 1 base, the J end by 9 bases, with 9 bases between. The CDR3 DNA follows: TGTGCCACCAGTGATTTCCGTATCGGTGAGCAGTTCTTC. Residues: CATSDFRIGEQFF.

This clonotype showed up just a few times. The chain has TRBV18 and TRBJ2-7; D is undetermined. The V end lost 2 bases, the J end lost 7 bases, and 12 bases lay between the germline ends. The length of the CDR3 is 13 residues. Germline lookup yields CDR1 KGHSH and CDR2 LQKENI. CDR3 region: CASSPIGQKEQYF. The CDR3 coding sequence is TGTGCCAGCTCACCAATAGGGCAGAAAGAGCAGTACTTC.

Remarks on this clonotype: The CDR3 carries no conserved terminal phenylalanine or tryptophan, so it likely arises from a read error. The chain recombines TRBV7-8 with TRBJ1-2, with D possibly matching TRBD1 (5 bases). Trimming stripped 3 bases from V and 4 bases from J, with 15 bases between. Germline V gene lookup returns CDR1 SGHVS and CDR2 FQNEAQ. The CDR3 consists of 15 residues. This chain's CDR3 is CASSLGQGGLYGYTL. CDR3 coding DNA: TGTGCCAGCAGCTTGGGCCAGGGAGGCCTCTATGGCTACACCTTA.

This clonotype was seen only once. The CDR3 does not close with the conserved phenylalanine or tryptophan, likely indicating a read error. CDR3: CASSLNPGGVWFDEQFL. The CDR3 nucleotides are TGTGCCAGCAGCTTAAATCCGGGGGGGGTTTGGTTCGATGAGCAGTTCTTA. The chain carries TRBV7-8 and TRBJ2-1; 8 bases agree with TRBD2. Trimming at V came to 2 bases and at J to 8 bases, leaving 14 bases not matched to a gene. Looked up from germline, CDR1 is SGHVS and CDR2 is FQNEAQ. This CDR3 is 17 amino acids long.

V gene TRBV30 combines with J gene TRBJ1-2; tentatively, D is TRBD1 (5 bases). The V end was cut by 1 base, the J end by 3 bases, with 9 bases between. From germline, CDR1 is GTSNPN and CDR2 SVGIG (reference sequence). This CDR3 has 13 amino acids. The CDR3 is CAWSAAGHYGYTF. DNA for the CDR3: TGTGCCTGGAGTGCGGCAGGGCACTATGGCTACACCTTC.

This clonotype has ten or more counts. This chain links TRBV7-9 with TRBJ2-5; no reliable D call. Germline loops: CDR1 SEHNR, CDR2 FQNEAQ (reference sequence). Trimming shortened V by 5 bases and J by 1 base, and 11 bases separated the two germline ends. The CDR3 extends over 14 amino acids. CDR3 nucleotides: TGTGCCAGCAGCGTAATCGGAAGCCAAGAGACCCAGTACTTC. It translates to CASSVIGSQETQYF.

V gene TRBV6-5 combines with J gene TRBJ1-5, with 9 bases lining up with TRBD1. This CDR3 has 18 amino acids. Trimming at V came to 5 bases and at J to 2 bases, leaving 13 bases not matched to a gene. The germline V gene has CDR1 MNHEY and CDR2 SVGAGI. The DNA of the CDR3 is TGTGCCAGCAGTCAGAGGACAGGGGAAAGCCAGGGCAATCAGCCCCAGCATTTT. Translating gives CASSQRTGESQGNQPQHF.

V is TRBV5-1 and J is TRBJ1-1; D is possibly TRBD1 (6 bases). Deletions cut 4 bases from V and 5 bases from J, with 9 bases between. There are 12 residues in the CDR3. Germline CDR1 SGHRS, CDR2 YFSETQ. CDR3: CASSKQGTEAFF. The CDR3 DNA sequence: TGCGCCAGCAGCAAACAGGGAACTGAAGCTTTCTTT.